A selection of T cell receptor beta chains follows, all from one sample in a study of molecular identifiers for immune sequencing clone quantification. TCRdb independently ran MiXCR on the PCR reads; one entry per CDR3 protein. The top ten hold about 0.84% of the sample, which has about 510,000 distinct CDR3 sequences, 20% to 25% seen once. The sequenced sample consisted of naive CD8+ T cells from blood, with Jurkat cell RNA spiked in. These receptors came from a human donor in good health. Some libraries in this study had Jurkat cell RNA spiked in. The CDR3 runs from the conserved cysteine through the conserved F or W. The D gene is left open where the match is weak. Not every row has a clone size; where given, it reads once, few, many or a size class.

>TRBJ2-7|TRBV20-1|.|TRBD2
CSAPRTSIHEQYF
TGCAGTGCTCCCCGGACTAGTATCCACGAGCAGTACTTC
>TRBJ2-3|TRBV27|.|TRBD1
CASSNGTGLLHTQYF
TGTGCCAGCAGTAACGGGACAGGGCTACTTCATACGCAGTATTTT
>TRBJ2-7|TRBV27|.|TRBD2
CASSLNPSGTVEQYF
TGTGCCAGCAGTCTTAACCCCAGCGGGACGGTCGAGCAGTACTTC
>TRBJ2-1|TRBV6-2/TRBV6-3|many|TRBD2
CASSFGLAGVNEQFF
TGTGCCAGCAGTTTCGGACTAGCGGGAGTGAATGAGCAGTTCTTC
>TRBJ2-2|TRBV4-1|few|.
CASSQGQVEVYTGELFF
TGCGCCAGCAGCCAAGGACAGGTAGAGGTGTACACCGGGGAGCTGTTTTTT
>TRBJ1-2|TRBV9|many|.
CASSVGDTFWFGYTF
TGTGCCAGCAGCGTAGGAGATACATTTTGGTTTGGCTACACCTTC
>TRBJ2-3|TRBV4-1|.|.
CASSQVTVTTDTQYF
TGCGCCAGCAGCCAAGTTACAGTCACCACAGATACGCAGTATTTT
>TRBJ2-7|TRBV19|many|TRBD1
CASSTGTGVYEQYF
TGTGCCAGTAGTACCGGGACAGGGGTCTACGAGCAGTACTTC
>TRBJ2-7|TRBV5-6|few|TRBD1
CASSLARDRAITSSYEQYF
TGTGCCAGCAGCTTGGCCAGAGACAGGGCTATAACTTCGTCCTACGAGCAGTACTTC
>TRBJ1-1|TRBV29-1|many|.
CSVEVSGREAFF
TGCAGCGTTGAAGTATCAGGCAGGGAAGCTTTCTTT
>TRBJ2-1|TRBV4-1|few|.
CASSQRGGGGTNEQFF
TGCGCCAGCAGCCAGAGGGGGGGCGGAGGGACAAATGAGCAGTTCTTC
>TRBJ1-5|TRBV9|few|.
CASSVVGAPRDQPQHF
TGTGCCAGCAGCGTAGTGGGGGCCCCTCGGGATCAGCCCCAGCATTTT
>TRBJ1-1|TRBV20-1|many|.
CSGSGMNTEAFF
TGCAGTGGATCAGGGATGAACACTGAAGCTTTCTTT
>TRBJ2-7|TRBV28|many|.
CASSSRGFYEQYF
TGTGCCAGCAGTTCCCGGGGGTTCTACGAGCAGTACTTC
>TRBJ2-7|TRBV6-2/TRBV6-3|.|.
CASSLEGGFSYEQYF
TGTGCCAGCAGCCTCGAGGGGGGCTTTTCCTACGAGCAGTACTTC
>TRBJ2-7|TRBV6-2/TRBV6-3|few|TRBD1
CASSYFVDRLFEQYF
TGTGCCAGCAGTTACTTCGTGGACAGGTTATTCGAGCAGTACTTC
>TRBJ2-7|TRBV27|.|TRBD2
CASHSRGGRAKYEQYF
TGTGCCAGCCATTCCCGGGGCGGGAGGGCCAAGTACGAGCAGTACTTC
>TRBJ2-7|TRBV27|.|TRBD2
CASSFSTSGSYEQYF
TGTGCCAGCAGTTTTTCGACTAGCGGGAGTTACGAGCAGTACTTC
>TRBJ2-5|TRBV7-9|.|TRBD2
CASSPGLAGAIQETQYF
TGTGCCAGCAGCCCAGGACTAGCGGGGGCGATCCAAGAGACCCAGTACTTC
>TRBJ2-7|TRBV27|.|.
CASSFDAAGRYEQYF
TGTGCCAGCAGTTTCGATGCCGCGGGTCGATACGAGCAGTACTTC
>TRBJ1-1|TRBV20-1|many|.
CSARDINGVADTEAFF
TGCAGTGCTAGAGATATCAATGGGGTCGCGGACACTGAAGCTTTCTTT
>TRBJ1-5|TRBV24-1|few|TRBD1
CATSTGGGQPQHF
TGTGCCACCAGTACAGGGGGCGGTCAGCCCCAGCATTTT
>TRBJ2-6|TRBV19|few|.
CASNRRSGANVLTF
TGTGCCAGTAATCGACGCTCTGGGGCCAACGTCCTGACTTTC
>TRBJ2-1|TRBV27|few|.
CASRVDYEQFF
TGTGCCAGCAGAGTAGATTATGAGCAGTTCTTC
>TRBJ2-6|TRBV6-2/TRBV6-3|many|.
CASTTNRASGANVLTF
TGTGCCAGCACCACGAACAGGGCGTCTGGGGCCAACGTCCTGACTTTC
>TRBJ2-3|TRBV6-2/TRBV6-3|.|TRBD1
CASQGTGTSTDTQYF
TGTGCCAGCCAGGGGACAGGGACGAGTACAGATACGCAGTATTTT
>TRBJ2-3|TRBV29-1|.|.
CSVGEGYPGTQYF
TGCAGCGTTGGGGAAGGGTATCCAGGCACGCAGTATTTT
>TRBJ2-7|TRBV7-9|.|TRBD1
CASHPGTGRYEQYF
TGTGCCAGCCACCCCGGGACAGGGAGGTACGAGCAGTACTTC
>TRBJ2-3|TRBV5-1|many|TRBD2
CASSSTSGSQVDTQYF
TGCGCCAGCAGCTCGACTAGCGGGTCACAGGTAGATACGCAGTATTTT
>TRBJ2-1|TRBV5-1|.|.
CARQDVRNEQFF
TGCGCCAGACAAGACGTAAGGAATGAGCAGTTCTTC
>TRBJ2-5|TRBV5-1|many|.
CASSPGETLQETQYF
TGCGCCAGCAGCCCCGGCGAGACTCTTCAAGAGACCCAGTACTTC